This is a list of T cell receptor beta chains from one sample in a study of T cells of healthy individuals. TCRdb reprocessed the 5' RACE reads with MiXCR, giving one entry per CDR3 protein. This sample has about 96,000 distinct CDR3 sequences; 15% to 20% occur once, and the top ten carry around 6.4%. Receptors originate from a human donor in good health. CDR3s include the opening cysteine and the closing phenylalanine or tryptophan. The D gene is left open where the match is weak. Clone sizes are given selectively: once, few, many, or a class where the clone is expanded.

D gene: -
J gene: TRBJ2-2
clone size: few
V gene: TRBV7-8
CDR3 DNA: TGTGCCAGCAGTTTGTGGCTAACCGGGGAGCTGTTTTTT
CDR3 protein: CASSLWLTGELFF

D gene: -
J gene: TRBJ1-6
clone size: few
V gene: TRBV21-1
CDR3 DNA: TGTGCCAGCAGCCGGGACAATAATAATTCACCCCTCCACTTT
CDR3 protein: CASSRDNNNSPLHF

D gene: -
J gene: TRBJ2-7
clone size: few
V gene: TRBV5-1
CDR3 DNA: TGCGCCAGCAGCAAGGGGGGGTTCTACGAGCAGTACTTC
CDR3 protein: CASSKGGFYEQYF

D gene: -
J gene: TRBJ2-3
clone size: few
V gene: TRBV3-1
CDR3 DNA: TGTGCCAGCAGCCAAGAGGAGGGGGAAACCAGGATAGATACGCAGTATTTT
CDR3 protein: CASSQEEGETRIDTQYF

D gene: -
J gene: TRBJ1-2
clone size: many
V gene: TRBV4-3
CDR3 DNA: TGCGCCAGCAGCCAAGTTCTCCTGGGAGGGTACTATGGCTACACCTTC
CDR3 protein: CASSQVLLGGYYGYTF

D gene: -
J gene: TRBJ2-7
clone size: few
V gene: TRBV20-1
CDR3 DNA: TGCAGTGCGAAAAGAGACGCCACCTCCTACGAGCAGTACTTC
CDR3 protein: CSAKRDATSYEQYF

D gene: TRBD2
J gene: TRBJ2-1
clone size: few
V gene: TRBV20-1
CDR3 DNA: TGCAGTGCTAGGGCTCTAGCGGGGGACAATGAGCAGTTCTTC
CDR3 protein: CSARALAGDNEQFF

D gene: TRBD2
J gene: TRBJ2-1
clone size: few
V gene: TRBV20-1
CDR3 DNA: TGCAGTGCTGCGGGACTAGCCGACCAGTTCTTC
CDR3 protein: CSAAGLADQFF

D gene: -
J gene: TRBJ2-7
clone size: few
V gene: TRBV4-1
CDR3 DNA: TGCGCCAGCAGCCAAGACGTTCAGACTTACGAGCAGTACTTC
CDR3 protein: CASSQDVQTYEQYF

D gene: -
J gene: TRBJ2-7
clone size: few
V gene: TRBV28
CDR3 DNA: TGTGCCAGCAGTTTTGGGCGGAGAAGGGGGGCGAAAGCTTACGAGCAGTACTTC
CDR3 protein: CASSFGRRRGAKAYEQYF

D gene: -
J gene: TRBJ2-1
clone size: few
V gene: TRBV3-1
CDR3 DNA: TGTGCCAGCAGCCCCATTAGCGTCGTCTCCTACAATGAGCAGTTCTTC
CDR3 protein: CASSPISVVSYNEQFF

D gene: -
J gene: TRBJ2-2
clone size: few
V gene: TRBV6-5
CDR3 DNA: TGTGCCAGCAGTTACGGGATTGAGGCCACCGGGGAGCTGTTTTTT
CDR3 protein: CASSYGIEATGELFF

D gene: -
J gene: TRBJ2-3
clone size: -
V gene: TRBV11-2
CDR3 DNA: TGTGCCAGCAGCTTAGAAGCGCGCTACACAGATACGCAGTATTTT
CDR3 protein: CASSLEARYTDTQYF

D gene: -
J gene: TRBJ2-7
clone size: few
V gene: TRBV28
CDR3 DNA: TGTGCCAGCAGTTTTGTTGGGAGTCGAGGGCACGAGCAGTACTTC
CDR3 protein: CASSFVGSRGHEQYF

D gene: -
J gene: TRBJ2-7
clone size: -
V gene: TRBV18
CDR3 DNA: TGTGCCAGCTCACCAGGGGCCCTCTACGAGCAGTACTTC
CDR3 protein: CASSPGALYEQYF

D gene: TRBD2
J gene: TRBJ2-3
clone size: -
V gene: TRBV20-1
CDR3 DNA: TGCAGTGCCTCCTTAGCGGGGGGTGGTACGCAGTATTTT
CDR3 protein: CSASLAGGGTQYF

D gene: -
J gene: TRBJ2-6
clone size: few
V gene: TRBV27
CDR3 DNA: TGTGCCAGCAGTTTAGGATGGGGGTCTGAGGCCAACGTCCTGACTTTC
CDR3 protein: CASSLGWGSEANVLTF

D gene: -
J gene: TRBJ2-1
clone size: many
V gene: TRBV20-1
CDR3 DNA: TGCAGTGCTAGGACCCTTGCCAGAAGTGGCAATGAGCAGTTCTTC
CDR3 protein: CSARTLARSGNEQFF

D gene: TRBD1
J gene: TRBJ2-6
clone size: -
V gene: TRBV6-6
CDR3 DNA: TGTGCCAGCAGTTACAAGGACAGGCCAATCTCTGGGGCCAACGTCCTGACTTTC
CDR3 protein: CASSYKDRPISGANVLTF

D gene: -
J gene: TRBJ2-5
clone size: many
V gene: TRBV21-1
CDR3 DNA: TGTGCCAGCGGGGGTAGAACAGGGAGGACGGAGACCCAGTACTTC
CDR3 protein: CASGGRTGRTETQYF

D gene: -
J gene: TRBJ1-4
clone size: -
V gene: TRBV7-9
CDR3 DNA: TGTGCCAGCAGCTTTGGGGGACCCTTAGGGGAAAAACTGTTTTTT
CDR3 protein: CASSFGGPLGEKLFF

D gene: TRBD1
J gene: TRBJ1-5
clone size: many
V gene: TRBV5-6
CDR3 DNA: TGTGCCAGCAGCTTGTCTCCGAGACAGGGGCTTGGCAATCAGCCCCAGCATTTT
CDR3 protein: CASSLSPRQGLGNQPQHF

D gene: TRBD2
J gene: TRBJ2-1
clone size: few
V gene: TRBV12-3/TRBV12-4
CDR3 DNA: TGTGCCAGCAGTTTGGGCGGGAGTATCAATGAGCAGTTCTTC
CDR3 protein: CASSLGGSINEQFF

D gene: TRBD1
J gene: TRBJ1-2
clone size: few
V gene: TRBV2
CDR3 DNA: TGTGCCAGCAGTGGGACAGGGGGCGGCTATGGCTACACCTTC
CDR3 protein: CASSGTGGGYGYTF

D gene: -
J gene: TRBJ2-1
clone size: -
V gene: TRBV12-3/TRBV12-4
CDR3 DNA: TGTGCCAGCAGTGAGATAGGGGTTCATGAGCAGTTCTTC
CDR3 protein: CASSEIGVHEQFF

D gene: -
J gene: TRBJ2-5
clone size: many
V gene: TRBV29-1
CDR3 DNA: TGCAGCGTTGCGGAAGAGACCCAGTACTTC
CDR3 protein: CSVAEETQYF

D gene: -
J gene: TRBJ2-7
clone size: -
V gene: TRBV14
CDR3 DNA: TGTGCCAGCAGCCTTATACGAGCGGCCGAGCAGTACTTC
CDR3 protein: CASSLIRAAEQYF

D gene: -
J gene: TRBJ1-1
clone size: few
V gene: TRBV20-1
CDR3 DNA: TGCAGTGCAGGGGAAACTGAAGCTTTCTTT
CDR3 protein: CSAGETEAFF

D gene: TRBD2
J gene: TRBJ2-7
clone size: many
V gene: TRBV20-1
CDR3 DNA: TGCAGTGCTAGAGATGGGGGGGGAGCCTTTTACGAGCAGTACTTC
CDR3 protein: CSARDGGGAFYEQYF

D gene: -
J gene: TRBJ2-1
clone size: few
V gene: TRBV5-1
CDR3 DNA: TGCGCCAGCAGGTGGTTCGCAGGGGGGTCGGATGAGCAGTTCTTC
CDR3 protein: CASRWFAGGSDEQFF

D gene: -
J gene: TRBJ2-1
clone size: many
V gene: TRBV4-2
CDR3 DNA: TGTGCCAGCAGCGGCGGGACGGACTACAATGAGCAGTTCTTC
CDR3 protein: CASSGGTDYNEQFF

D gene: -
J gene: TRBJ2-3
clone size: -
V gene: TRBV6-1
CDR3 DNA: TGTGCCAGCAGTGAAGGGGGAAGGGGGGCAGATACGCAGTATTTT
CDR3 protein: CASSEGGRGADTQYF

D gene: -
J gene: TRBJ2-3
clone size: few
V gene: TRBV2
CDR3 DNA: TGTGCCAGCAGTGCTCAGCGGGGCACAGATACGCAGTATTTT
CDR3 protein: CASSAQRGTDTQYF

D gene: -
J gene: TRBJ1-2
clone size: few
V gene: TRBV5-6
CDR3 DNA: TGTGCCAGCAGCTTGGACCGGAGCGGCTACACCTTC
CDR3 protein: CASSLDRSGYTF

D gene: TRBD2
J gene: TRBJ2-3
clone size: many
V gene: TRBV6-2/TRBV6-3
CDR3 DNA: TGTGCCAGCAGTAAGCGGGGGGGCACAGATACGCAGTATTTT
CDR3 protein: CASSKRGGTDTQYF

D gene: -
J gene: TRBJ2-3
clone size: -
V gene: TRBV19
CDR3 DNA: TGTGCCAGTAGTGGGCAGGGTGTGATTGCAGATACGCAGTATTTT
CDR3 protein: CASSGQGVIADTQYF

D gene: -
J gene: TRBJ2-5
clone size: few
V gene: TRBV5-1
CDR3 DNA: TGCGCCAGCCTGGCGGGGGAGACCCAGTACTTC
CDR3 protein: CASLAGETQYF

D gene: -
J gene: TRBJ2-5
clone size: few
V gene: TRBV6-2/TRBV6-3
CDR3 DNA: TGTGCCAGCCGTGGAGGGCAGGGCGGAGAGACCCAGTACTTC
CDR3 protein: CASRGGQGGETQYF

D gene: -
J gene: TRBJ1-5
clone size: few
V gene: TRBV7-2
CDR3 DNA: TGTGCCAGCAGCTTAGACGTCCAGCTAGTTCAGTCCCAGCATTTT
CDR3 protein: CASSLDVQLVQSQHF

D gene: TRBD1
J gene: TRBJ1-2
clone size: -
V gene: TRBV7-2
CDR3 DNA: TGTGCCAGCAGCCTAAGGACAGGGGCTGGCTACACCTTC
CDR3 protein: CASSLRTGAGYTF

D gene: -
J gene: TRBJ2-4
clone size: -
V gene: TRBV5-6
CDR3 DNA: TGTGCCAGCAGCACCGGGACATCCATTCAGTACTTC
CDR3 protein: CASSTGTSIQYF

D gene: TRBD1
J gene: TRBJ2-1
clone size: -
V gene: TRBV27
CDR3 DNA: TGTGCCAGCAGTCCGACAGGGCGGGTGCCCAATGAGCAGTTCTTC
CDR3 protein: CASSPTGRVPNEQFF